This TCR beta chain came from a study of CD8 T cells in ankylosing spondylitis. Study-level results: Blood of patients with ankylosing spondylitis appeared to be characterized by a TCR beta motif of eight highly homologous variants.

This clonotype has more than one count but fewer than ten. Its antigen is unknown. Germline assignment: CDR1 LNHNV and CDR2 YYDKDF (reference sequence). This CDR3 comprises 14 residues. V gave up 8 bases and J gave up 2 bases, with 13 bases separating them. From the 5' RACE reads, TCRdb called clonotypes with MiXCR, one entry per CDR3 protein. The sample includes fewer than 200,000 distinct CDR3 sequences, around 8.9% of them seen just once. What was sequenced was blood, either unsorted or a sorted T cell fraction (not recorded which). This clonotype originated in a female donor with ankylosing spondylitis or in good health (not recorded which). The rearrangement joins TRBV15 to TRBJ1-5, with D hard to call. The CDR3 region is CATHNENGNQPQHF. The CDR3 DNA is TGTGCCACCCACAATGAAAACGGCAATCAGCCCCAGCATTTT.